The TCR beta chain described here comes from a study of blood T cell repertoires in COVID-19. Study as a whole: There were acute and convalescent COVID-19 samples, and they came from the United States, Italy and Spain. PBMCs, B-cell-depleted T cells, or T cells were the source of the cDNA or gDNA that made up the material.

As originally analysed: Estimation of nucleated cell counts relied on the amplification of reference gene primers. Measured with immunoSEQ multiplex PCR; TCRdb has only the in-frame clones, and not every one. V and J calls and clone size follow that table, whereas D and trimming were derived from the DNA. Seen here are fewer than 110,000 clones, roughly 88% observed once, and the top ten hold about 6.8%. The CDR3 covers 12 residues. The ends were cut back, 7 bases at V and 1 base at J, with 7 bases in the middle. Germline values: CDR1 MDHEN, CDR2 SYDVKM. The TCR was taken from a man aged 50 or older with active or convalescent COVID-19. Sequencing input: peripheral blood. The chain employs TRBV28 and TRBJ1-1; unclear D gene. The CDR3 region has the DNA TGTGCCAGCAAATCGAGGAACACTGAAGCTTTCTTT. Translation gives CASKSRNTEAFF.